This is a list of T cell receptor beta chains from one sample in a study of blood T cell repertoires in COVID-19. Clones were read by immunoSEQ multiplex PCR, and TCRdb kept only the in-frame ones, dropping some. Here the sample spans 140,000 or so clones, around 81% being singletons. Material for sequencing was peripheral blood. The source is a human donor in a cohort sampled during active COVID-19. Each CDR3 is given with its conserved first and last residue. A D gene is named only where the DNA matches it firmly. Clone size is shown for a subset of rows, as once, few, many or a class of expanded clone.

v_call	d_call	clone_size	j_call	cdr3_nt	cdr3_aa
TRBV25-1	-	few	TRBJ2-7	TGTGCCAGCGGGAAGACAGCTAACTCCTACGAGCAGTACTTC	CASGKTANSYEQYF
TRBV19	-	-	TRBJ2-1	TGTGCCAGTAGTATTACTTCTAGCAGCAATGAGCAGTTCTTC	CASSITSSSNEQFF
TRBV2	-	-	TRBJ1-1	TGTGCCAGCAGTTGGGACGGGAGAGTGGGGGGGGCTTTCTTT	CASSWDGRVGGAFF
TRBV11-2	TRBD2	many	TRBJ2-3	TGTGCCAGTTCACCTAGCGGGAGGCGCACAGATACGCAGTATTTT	CASSPSGRRTDTQYF
TRBV19	TRBD1	-	TRBJ2-7	TGTGCCAGTAGTATTGGGACAGGGGGACCCTACGAGCAGTACTTC	CASSIGTGGPYEQYF
TRBV28	TRBD2	-	TRBJ2-7	TGTGCCAGCAGTAGGGGGGGAGCGGGAGAGGTGCCCTACGAGCAGTACTTC	CASSRGGAGEVPYEQYF
TRBV7-2	-	once	TRBJ1-3	TGTGCCAGCAGCTTAGGAGGGGCGCGGGGTAACACCATATATTTT	CASSLGGARGNTIYF
TRBV6-4	-	-	TRBJ2-1	TGTGCCACCGCTCTTACTAGTACCCTCTCCTACAATGAGCAGTTCTTC	CATALTSTLSYNEQFF
TRBV15	TRBD1	-	TRBJ1-5	TGTGCCACCAGCAGAGATCAGAACCGGGACAGAGATCAGCCCCAGCATTTT	CATSRDQNRDRDQPQHF
TRBV19	TRBD1	-	TRBJ1-1	TGTGCCAGTAGTACCACCCCCACAGGGGTGAACACTGAAGCTTTCTTT	CASSTTPTGVNTEAFF
TRBV7-6	-	-	TRBJ2-3	TGTGCCAGCAGCTTAATGAGCGGTGGTGTCGGAGGGACAGATACGCAGTATTTT	CASSLMSGGVGGTDTQYF
TRBV19	TRBD1	-	TRBJ1-4	TGTGCCAGTAGTAAGGCAGGGGGTACAACTAATGAAAAACTGTTTTTT	CASSKAGGTTNEKLFF
TRBV5-1	-	-	TRBJ2-1	TGCGCCAGCAGCTTGTACGGTACGAACTCCTACAATGAGCAGTTCTTC	CASSLYGTNSYNEQFF
TRBV4-3	-	-	TRBJ2-3	TGCGCCAGCAGCCGGTCAGGCCTTCCCGTCACAGATACGCAGTATTTT	CASSRSGLPVTDTQYF
TRBV5-1	TRBD2	-	TRBJ2-7	TGCGCCAGCAGCTTGACTAGCGGCTCCTACGAGCAGTACTTC	CASSLTSGSYEQYF
TRBV11-2	-	-	TRBJ2-5	TGTGCCAGCAGCTTAGAATTCCGCCAAGAGACCCAGTACTTC	CASSLEFRQETQYF
TRBV27	-	-	TRBJ2-3	TGTGCCAGCAGTTTATATAGCATCTCTAGCACAGATACGCAGTATTTT	CASSLYSISSTDTQYF
TRBV18	-	-	TRBJ2-7	TGTGCCAGCTCACCACCGTCCCAGGGGCACGAGCAGTACTTC	CASSPPSQGHEQYF
TRBV27	-	few	TRBJ2-5	TGTGCCAGCAGTTTATTGGGGGGGCCTCAAGAGACCCAGTACTTC	CASSLLGGPQETQYF
TRBV9	TRBD2	-	TRBJ2-3	TGTGCCAGCAGCGTAGAGTCGGGGGGACCCACAGATACGCAGTATTTT	CASSVESGGPTDTQYF
TRBV7-2	TRBD1	few	TRBJ1-3	TGTGCCAGCAGCCAGGGACAGGGGGGACACACCATATATTTT	CASSQGQGGHTIYF
TRBV28	-	-	TRBJ1-4	TGTGCCAGCAGTTTAGTGGGAGGTGAAAAACTGTTTTTT	CASSLVGGEKLFF
TRBV21-1	-	-	TRBJ2-7	TGTGCCAGCAGCAAAAACGTCGACAGGCGTTACGAGCAGTACTTC	CASSKNVDRRYEQYF
TRBV28	-	-	TRBJ1-4	TGTGCCAGCTCCCTGGGGGGACGGAATGAAAAACTGTTTTTT	CASSLGGRNEKLFF
TRBV6-5	-	-	TRBJ1-1	TGTGCCAGCAGTTACTCCGGGAGCAACACTGAAGCTTTCTTT	CASSYSGSNTEAFF
TRBV27	TRBD2	-	TRBJ2-4	TGTGCCAGCAGTTTCGCGGGGGGGGTCTCCAAAAACATTCAGTACTTC	CASSFAGGVSKNIQYF
TRBV11-2	TRBD2	-	TRBJ2-3	TGTGCCAGCAGGACAACTAGCGGAGGACGCACAGATACGCAGTATTTT	CASRTTSGGRTDTQYF
TRBV6-5	-	-	TRBJ2-2	TGTGCCAGCAGTTACTCGATTAGCCGGAACACCGGGGAGCTGTTTTTT	CASSYSISRNTGELFF
TRBV4-3	-	-	TRBJ2-7	TGCGCCAGCAGCCTCAGGGGAGGGTACGAGCAGTACTTC	CASSLRGGYEQYF
TRBV25-1	TRBD2	-	TRBJ2-3	TGTGCCAGCAGTGACCCCGCGAGCGGGGACACAGATACGCAGTATTTT	CASSDPASGDTDTQYF
TRBV7-3	-	-	TRBJ2-7	TGTGCCAGCAGCTTAACCCCGTGGGGCCCCCTCTCCTACGAGCAGTACTTC	CASSLTPWGPLSYEQYF
TRBV4-2	TRBD2	-	TRBJ2-3	TGTGCCAGCAGCCAAGCGACTAGCGTAACCACAGATACGCAGTATTTT	CASSQATSVTTDTQYF
TRBV29-1	TRBD1	-	TRBJ1-6	TGCAGCGTTGTCTTGGGGACAGACCAATTGACCCTCCACTTT	CSVVLGTDQLTLHF
TRBV5-1	TRBD2	-	TRBJ2-1	TGCGCCAGCAGCTTGGGTATAGCGGGAGTTTACAATGAGCAGTTCTTC	CASSLGIAGVYNEQFF